This T cell receptor beta chain appears in the sequencing data of a study of early T cells in non-severe SARS-CoV-2 infection. Whole-study context: The authors sequenced bulk RNA from unsorted whole blood, leaving chains unpaired.

V was clipped by 5 bases and J by 3 bases, with 20 bases between them. The CDR3 has 16 residues. Germline V lookup: CDR1 MDHEN, CDR2 SYDVKM. Of note for this clonotype: Its antigen is not identified.

Whole-study results and caveats: Anti-spike CD8 responses were favored by VDJdb matching, which missed private and CD4 specificities.

Researchers attached unique molecular identifiers to individual cDNA molecules. A single record per CDR3 protein comes from TCRdb applying MiXCR to the 5' RACE reads. The sample has around 99,000 distinct CDR3 sequences; roughly 10% are singletons. Sample: whole blood. The clonotype comes from an adult who was a healthcare worker with PCR-confirmed SARS-CoV-2 infection or an uninfected control (not recorded which). V and J are TRBV28 and TRBJ2-7; D tentatively reads TRBD1 or TRBD2 (5 bases each). The CDR3 is CASSRRGGVGFYEQYF. CDR3 nucleotide sequence: TGTGCCAGCAGTCGCCGTGGGGGAGTCGGTTTCTACGAGCAGTACTTC.